Presented here are 21 T cell receptor beta chains from one specimen sequenced in a study of T cells in tuberculosis. Method: immunoSEQ multiplex PCR; TCRdb's copy keeps in-frame clones and lacks some. The repertoire has roughly 35,000 clones, roughly 92% of them found once; the top ten carry approximately 7.5%. Sequenced material: PBMCs. The receptors originated from a donor aged 10-29 years with latent tuberculosis or without tuberculosis infection.

The rearrangement uses TRBV7-8 and TRBJ2-3; TRBD2 matches at 8 bases. Germline lookup yields CDR1 SGHVS and CDR2 FQNEAQ. V trimming: 9 bases; J trimming: 0 bases; junction bases outside the gene matches: 8. The CDR3 consists of 15 residues. CDR3 loop: CASPGGVTSTDTQYF. In DNA form, the CDR3 reads TGTGCCAGTCCCGGGGGGGTTACTAGCACAGATACGCAGTATTTT.

The chain recombines TRBV5-1 with TRBJ2-2, with TRBD2 matching over 8 bases. The CDR3 has 19 amino acids. The V and J ends lost 0 bases and 5 bases, in that order; junction bases with no gene match: 15. Germline V CDR1 and CDR2: SGHRS, YFSETQ. The CDR3 bases are TGCGCCAGCAGCTTGGGGACCAACCGCTTAGCGGGGAGAACCGGGGAGCTGTTTTTT. It is translated as CASSLGTNRLAGRTGELFF.

The chain combines TRBV11-3 with TRBJ2-2, with TRBD2 as a possible D gene (5 bases). Between the trimmed V and J ends, which lost 5 bases and 3 bases, there was a span of 16 bases. Germline-derived CDR1 and CDR2 are SGHNT and YENEEA. The CDR3 is 16 residues long. CDR3 nucleotide sequence: TGTGCCAGCAGCCCCGGGATGGCATGGGACACCGGGGAGCTGTTTTTT. This gives the protein CASSPGMAWDTGELFF. Using reference TRBV11-3 and TRBJ2-2 for the parts outside the CDR3, the full variable domain is EAGVVQSPRYKIIEKKQPVAFWCNPISGHNTLYWYLQNLGQGPELLIRYENEEAVDDSQLPKDRFSAERLKGVDSTLKIQPAELGDSAVYLCASSPGMAWDTGELFFGEGSRLTVL.

This chain uses TRBV7-6 with TRBJ2-2; no firm D call. Germline V gene lookup returns CDR1 SGHVS and CDR2 FNYEAQ. The CDR3 is made up of 14 amino acids. V gave up 4 bases and J gave up 3 bases, with 9 bases separating them. DNA for the CDR3: TGTGCCAGCAGCTCCTTGGCTTACACCGGGGAGCTGTTTTTT. As protein: CASSSLAYTGELFF.

The chain employs TRBV6-1 and TRBJ1-4; weak D call: TRBD1 (6 bases). With 7 bases removed from V and 3 bases from J, the gap between germline ends came to 9 bases. The CDR3 length is 13 residues. Germline V gene data show CDR1 as MNHNS and CDR2 as SASEGT. Here the CDR3 DNA reads TGTGCCAGCATCCAGGGGCCTAATGAAAAACTGTTTTTT. As protein: CASIQGPNEKLFF.

The chain carries TRBV7-9 and TRBJ2-3; 7 bases fit TRBD1. CDR1 and CDR2 (germline): SEHNR, FQNEAQ (reference sequence). This CDR3 has 16 amino acids. After removal of 5 bases from V and 2 bases from J, the junction contained 10 bases not matched to a gene. The CDR3 loop reads CASSLTGAPYTDTQYF. CDR3 nucleotide sequence: TGTGCCAGCAGCCTAACAGGGGCGCCTTACACAGATACGCAGTATTTT. Complete variable domain (other parts from reference TRBV7-9 and TRBJ2-3): DTGVSQNPRHKITKRGQNVTFRCDPISEHNRLYWYRQTLGQGPEFLTYFQNEAQLEKSRLLSDRFSAERPKGSFSTLEIQRTEQGDSAMYLCASSLTGAPYTDTQYFGPGTRLTVL.

This chain connects TRBV6-1 to TRBJ1-2; no clear D gene. Trimming shortened V by 2 bases and J by 3 bases, and 10 bases separated the two germline ends. Germline CDR1 MNHNS, CDR2 SASEGT. The CDR3 runs 14 residues. The CDR3 DNA follows: TGTGCCAGCAGTGAATACCGGGTTCACTATGGCTACACCTTC. This gives the protein CASSEYRVHYGYTF.

V gene TRBV2 combines with J gene TRBJ1-2; 9 nucleotides match TRBD1. Germline V lookup: CDR1 SNHLY, CDR2 FYNNEI. V shed 5 bases, J shed 8 bases, and the junction held 6 bases outside the gene matches. This CDR3 is built from 13 residues. CDR3 sequence reads: CASSFDRGEGYTF. The CDR3, as DNA: TGTGCCAGCAGTTTCGACAGGGGGGAAGGCTACACCTTC.

Of note for this clone: At one of its ends the junction is not consistent with the germline gene, which may arise from a read error. The rearrangement links TRBV5-1 to TRBJ1-1, with 10 bases that match TRBD1. The V gene's germline CDR1 is SGHRS and CDR2 YFSETQ. This CDR3 is 14 amino acids long. CDR3 in amino acids: CASTFGGQGSETFF. The CDR3 DNA is TGCGCCAGCACCTTCGGGGGACAGGGGTCTGAAACTTTCTTT. The full variable domain, rest sourced from reference TRBV5-1 and TRBJ1-1, is KAGVTQTPRYLIKTRGQQVTLSCSPISGHRSVSWYQQTPGQGLQFLFEYFSETQRNKGNFPGRFSGRQFSNSRSEMNVSTLELGDSALYLCASTFGGQGSETFFGQGTRLTVV.

The chain uses TRBV29-1 and TRBJ2-2; 8 bases agree with TRBD1. CDR3 size: 15 residues. The V and J ends lost 5 bases and 6 bases, in that order; junction bases with no gene match: 11. Germline V gene sequence: CDR1 SQVTM, CDR2 ANQGSEA. CDR3 sequence: CSVQSDRALPGELFF. The DNA of the CDR3 is TGCAGCGTTCAATCGGACAGGGCTCTGCCCGGGGAGCTGTTTTTT.

The V call is TRBV5-1, the J call TRBJ1-3; D may be TRBD1 (5 bases). The germline V gene has CDR1 SGHRS and CDR2 YFSETQ. V gave up 3 bases and J gave up 0 bases, with 22 bases separating them. The CDR3 covers 19 residues. CDR3 sequence reads: CASSSPGVSPLSSGNTIYF. CDR3 bases: TGCGCCAGCAGCTCCCCGGGGGTTTCACCCCTAAGCTCTGGAAACACCATATATTTT. Complete variable domain (other parts from reference TRBV5-1 and TRBJ1-3): KAGVTQTPRYLIKTRGQQVTLSCSPISGHRSVSWYQQTPGQGLQFLFEYFSETQRNKGNFPGRFSGRQFSNSRSEMNVSTLELGDSALYLCASSSPGVSPLSSGNTIYFGEGSWLTVV.

V is TRBV7-3 and J is TRBJ2-1; TRBD1 might be the D (5 bases). CDR3 length equals 13 residues. Germline CDR1 and CDR2: SGHTA and FQGTGA. Trimming removed 2 bases at V and 6 bases at J, with 8 bases between. The CDR3: CASSLQGANEQFF. CDR3 sequence (DNA): TGTGCCAGCAGCTTACAAGGGGCCAATGAGCAGTTCTTC.

The chain combines TRBV27 with TRBJ1-5; D not certain. Trimming pared 1 base from V and 7 bases from J, leaving 8 bases between. The germline CDR1 and CDR2 sequences are MNHEY and SMNVEV (reference sequence). CDR3 length: 13 residues. CDR3 region: CASSLFAGQPQHF. The DNA of the CDR3 is TGTGCCAGCAGTTTATTCGCAGGACAGCCCCAGCATTTT.

The rearrangement joins TRBV29-1 to TRBJ1-2; 12 nucleotides agree with TRBD1. Germline trimming cut 2 bases from V and 13 bases from J; bases unmatched to any gene: 5. The V gene's germline CDR1 is SQVTM and CDR2 ANQGSEA. This CDR3 spans 12 amino acids. CDR3 nucleotide sequence: TGCAGCGTTGAAAGGGACAGGGGGCGATCCACCTTC. It is translated as CSVERDRGRSTF.

The chain is built from TRBV5-4 and TRBJ2-7, with TRBD2 matching over 8 bases. J lost 2 bases, V lost 2 bases, and 6 bases had no gene match. CDR3 length: 15 residues. Germline CDR1 reads SGHNT; CDR2 reads YYREEE (reference sequence). The CDR3 loop reads CASSFQSSGTYEQYF. The CDR3 nucleotides read TGTGCCAGCAGCTTTCAGAGTAGCGGGACCTACGAGCAGTACTTC.

The rearrangement joins TRBV29-1 to TRBJ2-1, with TRBD2 as a possible D gene (6 bases). Germline loops: CDR1 SQVTM, CDR2 ANQGSEA. The CDR3 extends over 14 amino acids. V was pared by 3 bases and J by 2 bases, with 11 bases between. The CDR3: CSVEEGRAYNEQFF. CDR3 coding DNA: TGCAGCGTTGAGGAGGGGCGCGCCTACAATGAGCAGTTCTTC.

This clone was detected once. V is TRBV9 and J is TRBJ2-2; TRBD2 matches 11 bases. The CDR3 totals 18 residues. Germline V CDR1 and CDR2: SGDLS, YYNGEE. J lost 0 bases, V lost 0 bases, and 4 bases had no gene match. CDR3 loop: CASSVVASGGSNTGELFF. The CDR3 nucleotides are TGTGCCAGCAGCGTAGTGGCTAGCGGGGGGTCGAACACCGGGGAGCTGTTTTTT. Supplemented by reference TRBV9 and TRBJ2-2, the full variable domain reads DSGVTQTPKHLITATGQRVTLRCSPRSGDLSVYWYQQSLDQGLQFLIQYYNGEERAKGNILERFSAQQFPDLHSELNLSSLELGDSALYFCASSVVASGGSNTGELFFGEGSRLTVL.

This chain links TRBV6-5 with TRBJ2-7; 11 nucleotides align to TRBD1. This CDR3 region has 15 residues. From germline, CDR1 is MNHEY and CDR2 SVGAGI. The J segment lost 3 bases and the V segment lost 5 bases, leaving 6 bases of the junction unmatched. The CDR3 is CASSLEGTGGYEQYF. The CDR3 nucleotides read TGTGCCAGCAGTCTAGAGGGGACAGGGGGCTACGAGCAGTACTTC.

The chain has TRBV5-4 and TRBJ1-3, with 8 bases matching TRBD1. Looked up from germline, CDR1 is SGHNT and CDR2 is YYREEE (reference sequence). The J segment lost 6 bases and the V segment lost 4 bases, leaving 6 bases of the junction unmatched. The CDR3 length is 14 residues. Written as DNA, the CDR3 is TGTGCCAGCAGCCGGGGACAGGCCGAAAACACCATATATTTT. Its translation: CASSRGQAENTIYF.

This clone was detected only once. The chain combines TRBV14 with TRBJ1-2; D unresolved. From germline, CDR1 is SGHDN and CDR2 FVKESK. V was pared by 0 bases and J by 7 bases, with 6 bases between. The CDR3 loop spans 12 amino acids. Written as DNA, the CDR3 is TGTGCCAGCAGCCAAGAGAGGGTTGGCTACACCTTC. Amino acids: CASSQERVGYTF.

The chain employs TRBV29-1 and TRBJ2-1; the match to TRBD2 covers 11 bases. The CDR3 is made up of 13 amino acids. The V gene end was trimmed by 7 bases and the J gene end by 8 bases; junction bases not matched to a gene: 7. The germline CDR1 and CDR2 sequences are SQVTM and ANQGSEA. DNA of the CDR3: TGCAGCGGCTCTAGCGGGGGGATGGATGAGCAGTTCTTC. This codes for CSGSSGGMDEQFF.